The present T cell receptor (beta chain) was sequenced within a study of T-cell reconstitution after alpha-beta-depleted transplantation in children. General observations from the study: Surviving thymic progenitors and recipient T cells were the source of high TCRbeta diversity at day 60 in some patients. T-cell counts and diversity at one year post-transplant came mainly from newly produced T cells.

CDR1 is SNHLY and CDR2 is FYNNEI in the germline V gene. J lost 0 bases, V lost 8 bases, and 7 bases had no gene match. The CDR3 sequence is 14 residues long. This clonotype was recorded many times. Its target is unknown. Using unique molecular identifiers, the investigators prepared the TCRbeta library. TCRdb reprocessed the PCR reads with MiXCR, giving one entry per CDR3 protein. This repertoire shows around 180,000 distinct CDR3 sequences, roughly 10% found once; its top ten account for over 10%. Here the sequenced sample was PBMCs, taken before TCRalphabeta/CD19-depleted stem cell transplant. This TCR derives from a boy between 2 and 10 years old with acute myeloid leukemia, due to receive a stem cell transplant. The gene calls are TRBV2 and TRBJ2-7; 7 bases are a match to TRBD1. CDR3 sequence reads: CASGPGDSSYEQYF. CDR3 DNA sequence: TGTGCCAGCGGCCCCGGGGACAGCTCCTACGAGCAGTACTTC. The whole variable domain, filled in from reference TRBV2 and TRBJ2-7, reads EPEVTQTPSHQVTQMGQEVILRCVPISNHLYFYWYRQILGQKVEFLVSFYNNEISEKSEIFDDQFSVERPDGSNFTLKIRSTKLEDSAMYFCASGPGDSSYEQYFGPGTRLTVT.